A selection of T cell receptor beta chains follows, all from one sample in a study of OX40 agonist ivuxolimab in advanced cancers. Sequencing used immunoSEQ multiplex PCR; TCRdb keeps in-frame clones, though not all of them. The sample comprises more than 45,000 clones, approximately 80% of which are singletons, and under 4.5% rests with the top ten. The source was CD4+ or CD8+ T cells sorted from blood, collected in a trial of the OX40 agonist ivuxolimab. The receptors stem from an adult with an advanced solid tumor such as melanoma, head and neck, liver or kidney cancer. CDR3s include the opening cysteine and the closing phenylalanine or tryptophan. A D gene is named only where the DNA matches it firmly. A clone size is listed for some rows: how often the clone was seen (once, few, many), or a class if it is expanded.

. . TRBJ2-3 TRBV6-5 TGTGCCAGCACCGTAAGACTCGGGGCAGATACGCAGTATTTT CASTVRLGADTQYF
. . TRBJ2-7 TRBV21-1 TGTGCCAGCAGCTCCGGGGCCAGGGGATGCTACTACGAGCAGTACTTC CASSSGARGCYYEQYF
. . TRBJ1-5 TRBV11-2 TGTGCCAGCAGCCAAGATTGGGAGGGGTACAATCAGCCCCAGCATTTT CASSQDWEGYNQPQHF
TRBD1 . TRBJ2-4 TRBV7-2 TGTGCCAGCAGCCGACAGGGGGGCATTCAGTACTTC CASSRQGGIQYF
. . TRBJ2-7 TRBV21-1 TGTGCCAGCAGCAAAGACACTTGCGGGAGCTACGAGCAGTACTTC CASSKDTCGSYEQYF
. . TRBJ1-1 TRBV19 TGTGCCAGTAGTAGGAAGGACGGGAACACTGAAGCTTTCTTT CASSRKDGNTEAFF
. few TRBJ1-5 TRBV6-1 TGTGCCAGCAGTGAAAGGGTGGGCTGGAGCAATCAGCCCCAGCATTTT CASSERVGWSNQPQHF
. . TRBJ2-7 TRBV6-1 TGTGCCAGCAGCATCACGCGGGGTAACGAGCAGTACTTC CASSITRGNEQYF
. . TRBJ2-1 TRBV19 TGTGCCAGTAGTCTCCCTGTGACTAGTACGGTCTACAGTGAGCAGTTCTTC CASSLPVTSTVYSEQFF
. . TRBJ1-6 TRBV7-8 TGTGCCAGCAGCTCCGTGACAGCAAATAATTCACCCCTCCACTTT CASSSVTANNSPLHF
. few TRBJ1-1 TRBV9 TGTGCCAGCAGCGTCCAACAGATGAACACTGAAGCTTTCTTT CASSVQQMNTEAFF